These T cell receptor beta chains were read from a single sample in a study of blood T cells in healthy people across ages. In TCRdb, the 5' RACE reads were re-called with MiXCR into one record per CDR3 protein. Among around 1.5 million distinct CDR3 sequences listed, roughly 60% were seen once. Material: blood. The source of these receptors is a man aged 18 to 30 in good health. Both conserved end residues are trimmed from each CDR3. Each record gives: J gene, V gene, CDR3 protein.

J gene: TRBJ2-3; V gene: TRBV6-2/TRBV6-3; CDR3 protein: ASIRTGTDTQY
J gene: TRBJ2-1; V gene: TRBV7-2; CDR3 protein: ASSRAGGDLAGTYNEQF
J gene: TRBJ1-4; V gene: TRBV27; CDR3 protein: ASTRTGFEKLF
J gene: TRBJ1-5; V gene: TRBV6-1; CDR3 protein: ASSEFMASGNQPQH
J gene: TRBJ2-3; V gene: TRBV5-1; CDR3 protein: ASSQVYTDTQY
J gene: TRBJ2-1; V gene: TRBV29-1; CDR3 protein: SVVGSRYTTDNEQF
J gene: TRBJ1-4; V gene: TRBV4-1; CDR3 protein: ASSQDRDDEKLF
J gene: TRBJ2-6; V gene: TRBV10-2; CDR3 protein: ASMAQEGLGANVLT
J gene: .; V gene: TRBV27; CDR3 protein: ASSQGVRGEQY
J gene: TRBJ1-4; V gene: TRBV10-3; CDR3 protein: AISESAFMDEKLF
J gene: TRBJ2-2; V gene: TRBV29-1; CDR3 protein: SGRVTNTGELF
J gene: TRBJ1-5; V gene: TRBV5-1; CDR3 protein: ASSLGGHQPQH
J gene: TRBJ2-2; V gene: TRBV2; CDR3 protein: AGGAYSNTGELF
J gene: TRBJ2-7; V gene: TRBV20-1; CDR3 protein: SARPLRRAYEQY
J gene: TRBJ1-2; V gene: TRBV28; CDR3 protein: ASIQEGRGYT
J gene: TRBJ2-1; V gene: TRBV9; CDR3 protein: ASSVDSRGPTLGADNEQF
J gene: TRBJ1-3; V gene: TRBV6-5; CDR3 protein: ASSVLGDLSGNTIY
J gene: TRBJ2-7; V gene: TRBV7-8; CDR3 protein: ASSLNPKYLAYEQY
J gene: TRBJ2-2; V gene: TRBV2; CDR3 protein: ASRYRVIGELF
J gene: TRBJ2-7; V gene: TRBV2; CDR3 protein: ARGKIQGSYEQY
J gene: TRBJ1-2; V gene: TRBV14; CDR3 protein: ASSQERTADGYT
J gene: TRBJ2-5; V gene: TRBV3-1; CDR3 protein: ASSPPGAGAGDETQY
J gene: TRBJ2-2; V gene: TRBV7-8; CDR3 protein: ASSPRRQATGELF
J gene: TRBJ1-4; V gene: TRBV3-1; CDR3 protein: ASSPSHPGQGPYLEKLF
J gene: TRBJ1-4; V gene: TRBV3-1; CDR3 protein: ASSRGQEEKLF
J gene: TRBJ1-2; V gene: TRBV12-3/TRBV12-4; CDR3 protein: ASSGTDYGYT
J gene: TRBJ1-1; V gene: TRBV13; CDR3 protein: TSSTGQRNEAF
J gene: TRBJ2-5; V gene: TRBV4-1; CDR3 protein: ASSPNQGETQY
J gene: TRBJ1-1; V gene: TRBV6-2/TRBV6-3; CDR3 protein: ASSSLDIGAF
J gene: TRBJ2-1; V gene: TRBV4-2; CDR3 protein: ASSQALGARNEQF
J gene: TRBJ2-1; V gene: TRBV6-4; CDR3 protein: ASSGTSGSNEQF